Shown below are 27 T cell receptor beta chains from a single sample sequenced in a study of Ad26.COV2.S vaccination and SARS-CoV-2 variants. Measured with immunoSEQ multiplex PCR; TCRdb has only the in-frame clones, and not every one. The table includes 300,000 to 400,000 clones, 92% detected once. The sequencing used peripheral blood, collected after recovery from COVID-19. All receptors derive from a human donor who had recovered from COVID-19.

As DNA, the CDR3 is TGTGCTAGTGGTGCACAGGGGGCTGGAGATACGCAGTATTTT. It translates to CASGAQGAGDTQYF. The V call is TRBV12-5, the J call TRBJ2-3; 9 nucleotides align to TRBD1. The CDR3 spans 14 residues. Germline CDR1 is LGHNT and CDR2 is FRNRAP. V was clipped by 5 bases and J by 5 bases; unmatched bases: 5.

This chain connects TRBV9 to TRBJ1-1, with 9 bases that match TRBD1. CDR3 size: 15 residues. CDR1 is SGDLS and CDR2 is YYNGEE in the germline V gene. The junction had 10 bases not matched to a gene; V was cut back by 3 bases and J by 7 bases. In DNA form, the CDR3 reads TGTGCCAGCAGCGCTAGGACAGGGGAGGGAGTTGAAGCTTTCTTT. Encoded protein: CASSARTGEGVEAFF.

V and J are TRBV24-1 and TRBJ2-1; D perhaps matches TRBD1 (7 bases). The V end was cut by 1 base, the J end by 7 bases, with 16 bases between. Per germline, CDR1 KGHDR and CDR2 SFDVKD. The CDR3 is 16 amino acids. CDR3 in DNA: TGTGCCACCAGTGATTTCTCTCAGACAGGGAGGAATGAGCAGTTCTTC. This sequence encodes CATSDFSQTGRNEQFF.

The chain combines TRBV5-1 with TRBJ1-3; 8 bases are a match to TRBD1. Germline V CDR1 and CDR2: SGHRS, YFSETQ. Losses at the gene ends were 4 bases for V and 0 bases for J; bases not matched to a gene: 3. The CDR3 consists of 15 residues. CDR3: CASSVTGGSGNTIYF. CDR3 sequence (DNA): TGCGCCAGCAGCGTTACAGGGGGCTCTGGAAACACCATATATTTT. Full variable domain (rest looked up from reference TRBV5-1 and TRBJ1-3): KAGVTQTPRYLIKTRGQQVTLSCSPISGHRSVSWYQQTPGQGLQFLFEYFSETQRNKGNFPGRFSGRQFSNSRSEMNVSTLELGDSALYLCASSVTGGSGNTIYFGEGSWLTVV.

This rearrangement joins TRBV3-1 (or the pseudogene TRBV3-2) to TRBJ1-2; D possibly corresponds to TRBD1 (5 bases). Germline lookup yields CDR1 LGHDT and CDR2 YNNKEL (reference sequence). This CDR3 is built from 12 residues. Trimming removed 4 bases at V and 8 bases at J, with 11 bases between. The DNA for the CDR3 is TGTGCCAGCAGCCCTACAGGACGAGGCTACACCTTC. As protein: CASSPTGRGYTF.

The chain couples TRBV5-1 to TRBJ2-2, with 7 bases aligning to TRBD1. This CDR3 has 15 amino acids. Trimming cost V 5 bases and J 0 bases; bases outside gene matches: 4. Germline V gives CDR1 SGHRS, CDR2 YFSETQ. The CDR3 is CASSLTGSNTGELFF. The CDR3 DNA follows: TGCGCCAGCAGTTTGACAGGGTCGAACACCGGGGAGCTGTTTTTT.

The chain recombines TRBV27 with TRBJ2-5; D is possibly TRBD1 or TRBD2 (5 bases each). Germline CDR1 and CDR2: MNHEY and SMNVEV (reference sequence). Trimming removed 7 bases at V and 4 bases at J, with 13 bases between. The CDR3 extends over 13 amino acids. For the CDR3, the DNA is TGTGCCAGCACTACCGGGACGCGAGAGACCCAGTACTTC. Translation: CASTTGTRETQYF.

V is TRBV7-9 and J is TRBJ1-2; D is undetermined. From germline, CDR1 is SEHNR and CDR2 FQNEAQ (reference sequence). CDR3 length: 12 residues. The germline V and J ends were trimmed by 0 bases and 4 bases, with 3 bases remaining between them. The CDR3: CASSLAGYGYTF. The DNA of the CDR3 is TGTGCCAGCAGCTTAGCAGGCTATGGCTACACCTTC.

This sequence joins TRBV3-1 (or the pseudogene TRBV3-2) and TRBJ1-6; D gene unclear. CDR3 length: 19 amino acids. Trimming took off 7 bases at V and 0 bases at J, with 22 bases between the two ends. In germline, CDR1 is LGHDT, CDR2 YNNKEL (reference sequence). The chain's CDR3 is CASNIAKPGVSSYNSPLHF. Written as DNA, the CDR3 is TGTGCCAGCAACATAGCGAAACCAGGAGTGAGCTCCTATAATTCACCCCTCCACTTT.

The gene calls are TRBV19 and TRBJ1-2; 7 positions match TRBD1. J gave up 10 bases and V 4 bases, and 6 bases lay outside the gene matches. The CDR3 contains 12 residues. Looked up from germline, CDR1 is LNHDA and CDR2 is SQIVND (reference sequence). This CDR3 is CASSTGTDYYTF. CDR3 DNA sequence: TGTGCCAGTAGTACAGGGACAGACTACTACACCTTC.

The CDR3 DNA follows: TGTGCCAGCAGCTTAAGGGGGCCAAACACCGGGGAGCTGTTTTTT. Protein sequence: CASSLRGPNTGELFF. The chain has TRBV11-2 and TRBJ2-2; TRBD1 agrees at 7 bases. The CDR3 is made up of 15 amino acids. The trim removed 2 bases at V and 2 bases at J, leaving 2 bases unmatched. Germline lookup yields CDR1 SGHAT and CDR2 FQNNGV.

The CDR3 sequence: CASSLQGAKDTQYF. In DNA form, the CDR3 reads TGTGCCAGCAGCTTACAGGGGGCCAAAGATACGCAGTATTTT. This sequence joins TRBV7-2 and TRBJ2-3; 8 bases fit TRBD1. Germline CDR1 SGHTA, CDR2 FQGNSA. The ends lost 2 bases at V and 5 bases at J; junction bases unmatched: 3. The length of the CDR3 is 14 residues.

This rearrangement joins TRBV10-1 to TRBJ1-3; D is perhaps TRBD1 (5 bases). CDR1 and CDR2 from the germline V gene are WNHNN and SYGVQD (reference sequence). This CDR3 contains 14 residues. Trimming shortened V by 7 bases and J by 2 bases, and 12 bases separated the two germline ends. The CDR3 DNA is TGCGCCAGCATGTGGAGCAGGGCTGGAAACACCATATATTTT. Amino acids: CASMWSRAGNTIYF.

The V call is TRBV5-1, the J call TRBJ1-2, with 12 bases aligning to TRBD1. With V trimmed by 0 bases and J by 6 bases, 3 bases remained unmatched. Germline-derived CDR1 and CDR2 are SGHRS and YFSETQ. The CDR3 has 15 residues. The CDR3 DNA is TGCGCCAGCAGCTTGGAGGGACAGGGGGCGGATGGCTACACCTTC. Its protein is CASSLEGQGADGYTF.

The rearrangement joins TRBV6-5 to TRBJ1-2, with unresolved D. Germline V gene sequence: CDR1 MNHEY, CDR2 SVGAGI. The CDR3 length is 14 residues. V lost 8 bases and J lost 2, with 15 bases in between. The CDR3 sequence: CASRFGELNYGYTF. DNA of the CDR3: TGTGCCAGCCGCTTCGGGGAATTAAACTATGGCTACACCTTC.

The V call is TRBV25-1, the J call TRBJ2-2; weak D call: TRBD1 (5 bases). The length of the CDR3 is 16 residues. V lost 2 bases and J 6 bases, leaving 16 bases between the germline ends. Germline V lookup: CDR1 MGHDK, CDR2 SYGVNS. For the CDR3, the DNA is TGTGCCAGCAGTGAACTGGGCAGGGTGGGTCCCGGGGAGCTGTTTTTT. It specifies CASSELGRVGPGELFF.

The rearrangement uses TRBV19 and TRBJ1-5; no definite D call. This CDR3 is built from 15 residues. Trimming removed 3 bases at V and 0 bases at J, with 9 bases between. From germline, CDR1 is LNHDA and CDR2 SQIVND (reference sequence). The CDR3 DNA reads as TGTGCCAGTAGTATCAGCCTCCCTAGCAATCAGCCCCAGCATTTT. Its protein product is CASSISLPSNQPQHF.

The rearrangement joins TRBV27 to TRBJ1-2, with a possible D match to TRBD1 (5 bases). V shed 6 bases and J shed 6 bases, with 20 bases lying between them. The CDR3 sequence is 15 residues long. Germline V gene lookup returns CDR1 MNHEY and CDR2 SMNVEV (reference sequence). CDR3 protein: CASSRGWDGPHGYTF. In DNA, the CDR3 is TGTGCCAGCAGCCGGGGCTGGGACGGCCCCCATGGCTACACCTTC.

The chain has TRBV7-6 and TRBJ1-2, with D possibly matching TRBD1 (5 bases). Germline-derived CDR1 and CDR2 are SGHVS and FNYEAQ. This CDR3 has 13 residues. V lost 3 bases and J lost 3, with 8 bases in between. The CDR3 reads CASSFQGDYGYTF. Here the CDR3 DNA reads TGTGCCAGCAGCTTCCAGGGCGACTATGGCTACACCTTC.

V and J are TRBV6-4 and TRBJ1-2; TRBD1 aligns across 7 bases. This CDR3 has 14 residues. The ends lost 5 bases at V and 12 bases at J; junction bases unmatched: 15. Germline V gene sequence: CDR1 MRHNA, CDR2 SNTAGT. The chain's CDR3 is CASSPLHRGENNTF. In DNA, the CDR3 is TGTGCCAGCAGTCCCCTTCACAGGGGAGAAAATAACACCTTC.

Here the CDR3 DNA reads TGCGCCAGCAGCCAAGAGGGTTCCTCAGGCTACGAGCAGTACTTC. Its protein product is CASSQEGSSGYEQYF. The chain is built from TRBV4-3 and TRBJ2-7; D not certain. V was pared by 0 bases and J by 3 bases, with 12 bases between. CDR1 and CDR2 from the germline V gene are LGHNA and YSLEER. The CDR3 is 15 residues long.

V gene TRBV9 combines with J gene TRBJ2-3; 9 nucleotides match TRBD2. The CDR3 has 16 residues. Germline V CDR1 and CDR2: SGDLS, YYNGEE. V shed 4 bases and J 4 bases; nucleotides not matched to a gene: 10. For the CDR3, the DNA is TGTGCCAGCAGCCTTCTGGGCGGGGGGGCCCCAGATACGCAGTATTTT. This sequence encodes CASSLLGGGAPDTQYF.

The CDR3 loop is CASKGGSGGPSTDTQYF. The CDR3, as DNA: TGTGCCAGCAAAGGGGGTAGCGGGGGGCCGAGCACAGATACGCAGTATTTT. The chain uses TRBV4-2 and TRBJ2-3; TRBD2 matches 10 bases. J lost 0 bases, V lost 7 bases, and 10 bases had no gene match. Germline V gene data show CDR1 as LGHNA and CDR2 as YNFKEQ. The CDR3 is 17 amino acids.

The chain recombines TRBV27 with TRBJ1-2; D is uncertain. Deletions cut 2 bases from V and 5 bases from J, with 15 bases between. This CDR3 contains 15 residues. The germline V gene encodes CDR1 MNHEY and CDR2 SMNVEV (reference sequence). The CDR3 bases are TGTGCCAGCAGTTTAAGCCGGCAAGGACCGTATGGCTACACCTTC. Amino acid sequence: CASSLSRQGPYGYTF.

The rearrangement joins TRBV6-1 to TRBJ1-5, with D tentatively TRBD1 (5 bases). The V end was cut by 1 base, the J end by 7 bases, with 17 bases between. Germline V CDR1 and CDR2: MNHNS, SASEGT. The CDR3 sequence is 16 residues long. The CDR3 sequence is CASSEGGRVKGQPQHF. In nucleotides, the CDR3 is TGTGCCAGCAGTGAAGGCGGCAGGGTAAAAGGGCAGCCCCAGCATTTT.

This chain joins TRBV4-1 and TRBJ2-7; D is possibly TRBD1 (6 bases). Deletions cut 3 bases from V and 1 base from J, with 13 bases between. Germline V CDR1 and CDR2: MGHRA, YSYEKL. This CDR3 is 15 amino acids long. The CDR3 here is CASSHRGGASYEQYF. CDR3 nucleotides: TGCGCCAGCAGCCATAGAGGGGGTGCATCCTACGAGCAGTACTTC.

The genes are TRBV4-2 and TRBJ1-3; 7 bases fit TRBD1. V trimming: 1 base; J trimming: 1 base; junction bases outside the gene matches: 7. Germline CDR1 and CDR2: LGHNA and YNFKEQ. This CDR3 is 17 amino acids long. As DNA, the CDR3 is TGTGCCAGCAGCCAAGCACAACCAGGGGGATCTGGAAACACCATATATTTT. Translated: CASSQAQPGGSGNTIYF.